The 31 T cell receptor beta chains presented below share a single source sample, sequenced in a study of T cells in Graves' hyperthyroidism and ophthalmopathy. Using RNA transcripts as the source, TCR beta CDR3 regions were amplified. HTBI primers drove first-round RT-PCR of the TCR CDR3. One entry per CDR3 protein, called by TCRdb with MiXCR from the multiplex PCR reads. The repertoire holds hundreds of thousands of distinct CDR3 sequences, with over 15% as singletons. The sequencing input was blood. These receptors originate from a woman aged 18-35 years with Graves' hyperthyroidism.

This clonotype has ten or more counts. The V call is TRBV5-4, the J call TRBJ2-5; no clear D gene. This CDR3 is built from 15 residues. V shed 4 bases and J shed 2 bases, with 15 bases lying between them. From germline, CDR1 is SGHNT and CDR2 YYREEE (reference sequence). DNA of the CDR3: TGTGCCAGCAGCCCACCTGGATTTCCTCAAGAGACCCAGTACTTC. Translated: CASSPPGFPQETQYF. Filled out from reference TRBV5-4 and TRBJ2-5, the complete variable domain reads ETGVTQSPTHLIKTRGQQVTLRCSSQSGHNTVSWYQQALGQGPQFIFQYYREEENGRGNFPPRFSGLQFPNYSSELNVNALELDDSALYLCASSPPGFPQETQYFGPGTRLLVL.

The chain links TRBV28 to TRBJ2-5; D is ambiguous. Between the trimmed V and J ends, which lost 6 bases and 4 bases, there was a span of 15 bases. This CDR3 spans 14 amino acids. From germline, CDR1 is MDHEN and CDR2 SYDVKM. The CDR3 loop reads CASRFGPIRETQYF. CDR3 bases: TGTGCCAGCAGATTCGGGCCCATACGAGAGACCCAGTACTTC. Filled out from reference TRBV28 and TRBJ2-5, the complete variable domain reads DVKVTQSSRYLVKRTGEKVFLECVQDMDHENMFWYRQDPGLGLRLIYFSYDVKMKEKGDIPEGYSVSREKKERFSLILESASTNQTSMYLCASRFGPIRETQYFGPGTRLLVL.

This clonotype was seen repeatedly, ten times or more. V gene TRBV6-4 combines with J gene TRBJ1-6, with D hard to call. V lost 2 bases and J 5 bases, leaving 4 bases between the germline ends. Germline V gives CDR1 MRHNA, CDR2 SNTAGT. The CDR3 spans 13 residues. The CDR3 DNA is TGTGCCAGCAGTGACAGGGATAATTCACCCCTCCACTTT. Translation gives CASSDRDNSPLHF.

This clonotype has at least ten counts. DNA for the CDR3: TGCAGCGTTGACGCGAGGTGGGACAGGGCGTACGAGCAGTACTTC. It translates to CSVDARWDRAYEQYF. This chain connects TRBV29-1 to TRBJ2-7; 9 bases map to TRBD1. Losses at the gene ends were 3 bases for V and 4 bases for J; bases not matched to a gene: 10. CDR3 length: 15 amino acids. Looked up from germline, CDR1 is SQVTM and CDR2 is ANQGSEA.

This clonotype was counted many times. CDR3 DNA: TGTGCCAGCAGCGAGGGACACCAAGAGACCCAGTACTTC. This sequence encodes CASSEGHQETQYF. The chain employs TRBV7-3 and TRBJ2-5, with D perhaps TRBD1 or TRBD2 (5 bases each). CDR1 is SGHTA, CDR2 FQGTGA, per germline. V lost 5 bases, J lost 0 bases, and 7 bases lay in between. The CDR3 length is 13 residues.

This clonotype was seen at least ten times. This sequence joins TRBV11-2 and TRBJ1-1; 9 positions match TRBD1. CDR1 SGHAT and CDR2 FQNNGV come from the germline V gene. This CDR3 is 13 amino acids long. V shed 5 bases and J 7 bases; nucleotides not matched to a gene: 5. In DNA, the CDR3 is TGTGCCAGCAGCCGGGACAGGGCGGGTGAAGCTTTCTTT. Its translation: CASSRDRAGEAFF.

This clonotype was seen many times. The chain has TRBV25-1 and TRBJ1-1; D remains unclear. CDR1 is MGHDK, CDR2 SYGVNS, per germline. The CDR3 length is 14 residues. The V gene lost 4 bases and the J gene lost 4 bases, with 13 bases spanning the gap. CDR3 region: CASSGPSAGTEAFF. CDR3 bases: TGTGCCAGCAGTGGCCCGTCGGCGGGCACTGAAGCTTTCTTT.

This clonotype was observed many times. Here the CDR3 DNA reads TGTGCCAGCACTAGTTCCACAGGGGGTGGGGAGACCCAGTACTTC. Its protein is CASTSSTGGGETQYF. The chain employs TRBV6-5 and TRBJ2-5, with 8 bases matching TRBD1. V lost 7 bases, J lost 5 bases, and 12 bases stayed unmatched. Germline CDR1 MNHEY, CDR2 SVGAGI. The CDR3 contains 15 residues.

This clonotype came up many times. The rearrangement links TRBV20-1 to TRBJ2-7; D gene ambiguous. V lost 3 bases and J 3 bases, leaving 15 bases between the germline ends. The CDR3 is made up of 14 amino acids. Germline CDR1 is DFQATT and CDR2 is SNEGSKA (reference sequence). CDR3 nucleotide sequence: TGCAGTGCTAGGGCGAGAGGTCATTTCTACGAGCAGTACTTC. As protein: CSARARGHFYEQYF.

Concerning this clonotype itself: Being one base from a much bigger clone, this may be a read error. V and J are TRBV2 and TRBJ2-2; TRBD2 might be the D (6 bases). The V gene's germline CDR1 is SNHLY and CDR2 FYNNEI. The CDR3 spans 13 residues. CDR3 DNA: TGTGCCAGCATCGCCCACCCGGGCGGGGAGCTGTGTTTT. Amino acids: CASIAHPGGELCF.

This clonotype was counted ten times or more. The gene calls are TRBV6-5 and TRBJ1-2; 7 bases are shared with TRBD1. Per germline, CDR1 MNHEY and CDR2 SVGAGI. The CDR3 totals 16 residues. J lost 8 bases, V lost 0 bases, and 12 bases had no gene match. CDR3: CASSYSVWQGVYGYTF. The DNA of the CDR3 is TGTGCCAGCAGTTACTCAGTTTGGCAGGGGGTCTACGGCTACACCTTC.

The rearrangement joins TRBV2 to TRBJ2-7; 8 nucleotides agree with TRBD1. CDR1 SNHLY and CDR2 FYNNEI come from the germline V gene. The CDR3 runs to 15 residues. V shed 2 bases, J shed 5 bases, and the junction held 8 bases outside the gene matches. In DNA form, the CDR3 reads TGTGCCAGCAGTGAAACGGCAGGGGGCACACACGAGCAGTACTTC. It is translated as CASSETAGGTHEQYF.

Many counts were recorded for this clonotype. The rearrangement joins TRBV20-1 to TRBJ1-2; a possible D gene is TRBD1 (6 bases). CDR1 DFQATT and CDR2 SNEGSKA come from the germline V gene (reference sequence). The CDR3 runs to 13 residues. Trimming took 7 bases from V and 8 from J, leaving 20 bases between them. The CDR3 here is CSVTVHRDPGYTF. Here the CDR3 DNA reads TGCAGTGTTACCGTACACAGGGACCCCGGCTACACCTTC.

The chain combines TRBV4-2 with TRBJ2-7, with D uncertain. The germline CDR1 and CDR2 sequences are LGHNA and YNFKEQ. This CDR3 contains 13 residues. The germline V and J ends were trimmed by 0 bases and 4 bases, with 7 bases remaining between them. The CDR3 nucleotides are TGTGCCAGCAGCCAAGAGGCCACATACGAGCAGTACTTC. Translated, it gives CASSQEATYEQYF.

This clonotype came up many times. CDR3 bases: TGCAGTGCTTTAATTCGACCCACCAACACCGGGGAGCTGTTTTTT. This sequence encodes CSALIRPTNTGELFF. This chain links TRBV20-1 with TRBJ2-2; D is unclear. Trimming took off 5 bases at V and 2 bases at J, with 15 bases between the two ends. Germline V CDR1 and CDR2: DFQATT, SNEGSKA (reference sequence). The CDR3 sequence is 15 residues long.

This clonotype occurred many times. The rearrangement joins TRBV7-8 to TRBJ2-5, with 9 bases lining up with TRBD1. The CDR3 length is 16 residues. Germline CDR1 is SGHVS and CDR2 is FQNEAQ. V dropped 1 base and J dropped 5; count of bases not matched to a gene: 8. The CDR3 DNA reads TGTGCCAGCAGCTTAGGGGGACAGGGCCGACGGGAGACCCAGTACTTC. It specifies CASSLGGQGRRETQYF.

This clonotype turned up a few times. This may come from a read error, since a much larger clone is one base off. The chain employs TRBV6-1 and TRBJ2-7; D unresolved. CDR1 is MNHNS, CDR2 SASEGT, per germline. This CDR3 contains 14 residues. CDR3 region: CVSSTALRAREQYF. CDR3 nucleotides: TGTGTCAGCAGTACCGCATTAAGAGCTCGGGAGCAGTACTTC.

J is TRBJ2-7 and V is TRBV4-1; TRBD2 matches at 9 bases. The germline V gene has CDR1 MGHRA and CDR2 YSYEKL. CDR3 length: 18 amino acids. V shed 3 bases and J 0 bases; nucleotides not matched to a gene: 12. The CDR3 spells CASSQGPLAGRSSYEQYF. CDR3 DNA: TGCGCCAGCAGCCAGGGACCTCTAGCGGGGCGAAGCTCCTACGAGCAGTACTTC.

This clonotype was picked up many times. The chain carries TRBV6-1 and TRBJ1-1; a weak D match, TRBD1 (6 bases). The CDR3 is made up of 16 amino acids. Trimming cost V 6 bases and J 6 bases, with 23 bases left between them. Germline assignment: CDR1 MNHNS and CDR2 SASEGT. The CDR3 loop reads CASRDGTRGLGAEAFF. The CDR3 region has the DNA TGTGCCAGCAGGGACGGGACAAGGGGCCTCGGGGCTGAAGCTTTCTTT.

This clonotype has a count of ten or more. The chain combines TRBV6-5 with TRBJ1-2; D remains unclear. Germline V gene sequence: CDR1 MNHEY, CDR2 SVGAGI. This CDR3 has 13 residues. The V and J ends lost 11 bases and 4 bases respectively, with 17 bases between them. In DNA form, the CDR3 reads TGTGCCTCCCGGATGGGCCGAATCTATGGCTACACCTTC. It encodes CASRMGRIYGYTF.

This clonotype has ten or more counts. The genes are TRBV6-2 or TRBV6-3 and TRBJ1-2; D not resolved. V shed 2 bases and J shed 6 bases, with 16 bases lying between them. The CDR3 runs to 15 residues. Germline loops: CDR1 MNHEY, CDR2 SVGEGT. The chain's CDR3 is CASSYGQEGGNGYTF. CDR3 DNA: TGTGCCAGCAGTTACGGGCAGGAAGGAGGTAATGGCTACACCTTC.

This clonotype was detected once. The rearrangement links TRBV7-9 to TRBJ1-2, with D uncertain. V gave up 5 bases and J gave up 10 bases, with 20 bases separating them. The germline V gene encodes CDR1 SEHNR and CDR2 FQNEAQ (reference sequence). The CDR3 is made up of 14 amino acids. In DNA form, the CDR3 reads TGTGCCAGCAGCCCGCCACTGAGGTACATGGACTACACCTTC. Translated, it gives CASSPPLRYMDYTF. The whole variable domain, remainder taken from reference TRBV7-9 and TRBJ1-2, is DTGVSQNPRHKITKRGQNVTFRCDPISEHNRLYWYRQTLGQGPEFLTYFQNEAQLEKSRLLSDRFSAERPKGSFSTLEIQRTEQGDSAMYLCASSPPLRYMDYTFGSGTRLTVV.

This clonotype showed up just a few times. The V call is TRBV2, the J call TRBJ1-5, with D possibly matching TRBD1 (6 bases). In germline, CDR1 is SNHLY, CDR2 FYNNEI. V was trimmed by 10 bases and J by 2 bases, leaving 18 bases between them. This CDR3 has 15 residues. The CDR3: CANSGRSGGNQPQHF. In DNA, the CDR3 is TGTGCCAACAGCGGGAGATCAGGGGGCAATCAGCCCCAGCATTTT.

V gene TRBV15 combines with J gene TRBJ2-5; TRBD2 might be the D (6 bases). V lost 3 bases and J lost 5, with 16 bases in between. This CDR3 region has 15 residues. CDR1 LNHNV and CDR2 YYDKDF come from the germline V gene (reference sequence). CDR3 nucleotides: TGTGCCACCAGCAGTGAAAATAGCGGTCCCGAGACCCAGTACTTC. This gives the protein CATSSENSGPETQYF. Looking up the rest from reference TRBV15 and TRBJ2-5 gives the full variable domain: DAMVIQNPRYQVTQFGKPVTLSCSQTLNHNVMYWYQQKSSQAPKLLFHYYDKDFNNEADTPDNFQSRRPNTSFCFLDIRSPGLGDTAMYLCATSSENSGPETQYFGPGTRLLVL.

For this clonotype: A much bigger clone sits one base away, suggesting this may be a read error. The V and J genes are TRBV5-1 and TRBJ1-1, with D maybe TRBD1 (5 bases). The CDR3 has 13 residues. Germline V CDR1 and CDR2: SGHRS, YFSETQ. Trimming pared 5 bases from V and 3 bases from J, leaving 11 bases between. For the CDR3, the DNA is TGCGCCAGCAGAGGACATGCGGACACTGAAGCTTTCTTT. Translating gives CASRGHADTEAFF.

Comment on this clonotype: One junction end does not reproduce the germline sequence, and a read error may be involved. The chain joins TRBV14 to TRBJ1-1; 7 bases are a match to TRBD1. Germline V lookup: CDR1 SGHDN, CDR2 FVKESK. The CDR3 is 15 amino acids. As DNA, the CDR3 is TGTGCCAGCATCCAGGGGGACAGTATGAACACTGAAGCTCTCTTT. Protein: CASIQGDSMNTEALF. Together with reference TRBV14 and TRBJ1-1, the CDR3 gives the full variable domain: EAGVTQFPSHSVIEKGQTVTLRCDPISGHDNLYWYRRVMGKEIKFLLHFVKESKQDESGMPNNRFLAERTGGTYSTLKVQPAELEDSGVYFCASIQGDSMNTEALFGQGTRLTVV.

This clonotype was found many times. The rearrangement links TRBV27 to TRBJ1-3; a possible D gene is TRBD1 (6 bases). Trimming pared 7 bases from V and 4 bases from J, leaving 11 bases between. Germline CDR1 is MNHEY and CDR2 is SMNVEV (reference sequence). This CDR3 comprises 13 residues. The DNA of the CDR3 is TGTGCCAGCATCCAACAGGGCGGAAACACCATATATTTT. Protein product: CASIQQGGNTIYF.

The chain employs TRBV2 and TRBJ2-3; 8 nucleotides match TRBD2. From germline, CDR1 is SNHLY and CDR2 FYNNEI. Trimming cost V 11 bases and J 4 bases; bases outside gene matches: 11. This CDR3 has 14 amino acids. The CDR3 loop reads CAGGGGLAADTQYF. The CDR3, as DNA: TGTGCCGGAGGGGGAGGACTAGCCGCAGATACGCAGTATTTT.

This clonotype was recorded at least ten times. The chain uses TRBV7-6 and TRBJ1-1; TRBD1 matches at 10 bases. The trim removed 4 bases at V and 5 bases at J, leaving 4 bases unmatched. The CDR3 totals 14 residues. CDR1 is SGHVS, CDR2 FNYEAQ, per germline. In DNA, the CDR3 is TGTGCCAGCAGCTCACCGGGACAGGGGACTGAAGCTTTCTTT. Residues: CASSSPGQGTEAFF.

With regard to this clonotype: Since a much larger clone is just one base distant, this may be a read error. This is likely a read error, given that the CDR3 carries no conserved phenylalanine or tryptophan at its end. This chain joins TRBV28 and TRBJ1-1, with D perhaps TRBD1 (5 bases). This CDR3 contains 13 residues. The ends were cut back, 6 bases at V and 1 base at J, with 9 bases in the middle. CDR1 and CDR2 from the germline V gene are MDHEN and SYDVKM. The CDR3 DNA reads as TGTGCCAGCAGAGGAGGGGAGAACACTGAAGCTTTCGTT. Translated: CASRGGENTEAFV.

Comments on this clonotype: A much larger clone differs by one base, so this may be a read error. The genes are TRBV29-1 and TRBJ2-2, with 11 bases aligning to TRBD2. The germline gives CDR1 SQVTM, CDR2 ANQGSEA. The CDR3 covers 15 residues. Losses at the gene ends were 5 bases for V and 4 bases for J; bases not matched to a gene: 6. The CDR3 nucleotides read TGCAGCGTTTCTTCCGGGACTAGCGGCACCGGGGAGCTGTTTTTT. Its protein product is CSVSSGTSGTGELFF.